A single sample gave rise to the 21 T cell receptor beta chains below, sequenced in a study of shared T cell receptors in the human thymus. Here immunoSEQ multiplex PCR was the method, and the copy in TCRdb shows in-frame clones only, minus some. The sample shows 650,000 to 950,000 clones, roughly 85% of them seen only once. These data were also reused for a study on human thymus T cells.

Input material: thymocytes. The receptors stem from a girl in the first two years of life with a congenital heart defect.

The rearrangement uses TRBV15 and TRBJ2-7; TRBD1 might be the D (5 bases). This CDR3 contains 16 residues. Trimming stripped 0 bases from V and 1 base from J, with 13 bases between. The germline V gene encodes CDR1 LNHNV and CDR2 YYDKDF (reference sequence). CDR3 bases: TGTGCCACCAGCAGAGATACAGGCGAGTTATCCTACGAGCAGTACTTC. As protein: CATSRDTGELSYEQYF.

This clone was observed once. The chain carries TRBV14 and TRBJ2-7; maybe TRBD2 (6 bases). Germline V gene lookup returns CDR1 SGHDN and CDR2 FVKESK. Trimming shortened V by 1 base and J by 2 bases, and 18 bases separated the two germline ends. The CDR3 length is 17 residues. The CDR3, as DNA: TGTGCCAGCAGCCAAGCACGGACTAATACTAGGGCCTACGAGCAGTACTTC. Its protein product is CASSQARTNTRAYEQYF.

V is TRBV10-2 and J is TRBJ2-1, with D perhaps matching TRBD2 (6 bases). The CDR3 is made up of 15 amino acids. Trimming stripped 8 bases from V and 10 bases from J, with 24 bases between. Germline V lookup: CDR1 WSHSY, CDR2 SAAADI. This CDR3 reads CASGRRGIPQWEQFF. The CDR3 DNA follows: TGCGCCAGCGGACGACGGGGGATTCCCCAATGGGAGCAGTTCTTC.

This chain links TRBV28 with TRBJ2-1; 9 bases agree with TRBD1. This CDR3 spans 12 amino acids. V dropped 4 bases and J dropped 15; count of bases not matched to a gene: 7. Germline V gene data show CDR1 as MDHEN and CDR2 as SYDVKM. CDR3 in amino acids: CASSWRQGERFF. The DNA for the CDR3 is TGTGCCAGCAGTTGGCGACAGGGGGAACGGTTCTTC.

V usage is TRBV5-1 and J usage is TRBJ2-2; 7 bases agree with TRBD1. The CDR3 runs 14 residues. V shed 4 bases, J shed 4 bases, and the junction held 4 bases outside the gene matches. The germline V gene encodes CDR1 SGHRS and CDR2 YFSETQ. CDR3 sequence: CASSRQGPTGELFF. The CDR3 DNA reads as TGCGCCAGCAGCCGACAGGGTCCCACCGGGGAGCTGTTTTTT. Combining the CDR3 with reference TRBV5-1 and TRBJ2-2 gives the whole variable domain KAGVTQTPRYLIKTRGQQVTLSCSPISGHRSVSWYQQTPGQGLQFLFEYFSETQRNKGNFPGRFSGRQFSNSRSEMNVSTLELGDSALYLCASSRQGPTGELFFGEGSRLTVL.

The V and J genes are TRBV7-6 and TRBJ2-1; possible D gene TRBD2, 6 bases. CDR3 length: 15 residues. V lost 6 bases, J lost 0 bases, and 12 bases lay in between. CDR1 and CDR2 from the germline V gene are SGHVS and FNYEAQ. The CDR3 loop reads CASSTSRSSYNEQFF. For the CDR3, the DNA is TGTGCCAGCAGTACTAGCCGAAGCTCCTACAATGAGCAGTTCTTC. Looking up the rest from reference TRBV7-6 and TRBJ2-1 gives the full variable domain: GAGVSQSPRYKVTKRGQDVALRCDPISGHVSLYWYRQALGQGPEFLTYFNYEAQQDKSGLPNDRFSAERPEGSISTLTIQRTEQRDSAMYRCASSTSRSSYNEQFFGPGTRLTVL.

This chain joins TRBV13 and TRBJ1-1; D unresolved. Germline V CDR1 and CDR2: PRHDT, FYEKMQ (reference sequence). V lost 5 bases and J 3 bases, leaving 7 bases between the germline ends. The CDR3 is made up of 12 amino acids. The CDR3 sequence: CASSPPDTEAFF. As DNA, the CDR3 is TGTGCCAGCAGCCCCCCGGACACTGAAGCTTTCTTT.

This sequence joins TRBV10-3 and TRBJ2-7; 9 nucleotides agree with TRBD1. Losses at the gene ends were 6 bases for V and 5 bases for J; bases not matched to a gene: 2. The CDR3 contains 12 residues. Germline V gene lookup returns CDR1 ENHRY and CDR2 SYGVKD. CDR3 amino acids: CAIRRTGDEQYF. In nucleotides, the CDR3 is TGTGCCATCAGAAGGACAGGGGACGAGCAGTACTTC.

This chain joins TRBV7-2 and TRBJ1-2; 12 positions agree with TRBD1. V gave up 3 bases and J gave up 3 bases; unmatched junction bases: 11. The CDR3 consists of 18 residues. Per germline, CDR1 SGHTA and CDR2 FQGNSA. Here the CDR3 reads CASSLGTGGRLGDYGYTF. CDR3 bases: TGTGCCAGCAGCTTGGGGACAGGGGGCAGGTTAGGGGACTATGGCTACACCTTC.

This chain uses TRBV29-1 with TRBJ2-5; 7 bases map to TRBD1. The CDR3 extends over 15 amino acids. Looked up from germline, CDR1 is SQVTM and CDR2 is ANQGSEA. V was clipped by 0 bases and J by 4 bases; unmatched bases: 8. CDR3 region: CSVEEGQRRTETQYF. The DNA for the CDR3 is TGCAGCGTTGAAGAGGGACAGAGGAGGACAGAGACCCAGTACTTC.

The chain has TRBV14 and TRBJ2-3, with D tentatively TRBD1 (5 bases). The V and J ends lost 0 bases and 0 bases respectively, with 10 bases between them. CDR1 and CDR2 from the germline V gene are SGHDN and FVKESK. The CDR3 length is 16 residues. The CDR3 DNA is TGTGCCAGCAGCCAAGAGGCCAGGGCTAGCACAGATACGCAGTATTTT. It is translated as CASSQEARASTDTQYF. Variable domain in full (rest from reference TRBV14 and TRBJ2-3): EAGVTQFPSHSVIEKGQTVTLRCDPISGHDNLYWYRRVMGKEIKFLLHFVKESKQDESGMPNNRFLAERTGGTYSTLKVQPAELEDSGVYFCASSQEARASTDTQYFGPGTRLTVL.

V is TRBV7-2 and J is TRBJ1-3, with D perhaps matching TRBD1 (6 bases). V lost 5 bases to trimming and J lost 0 bases, with 11 bases between them. The CDR3 is 15 residues long. CDR1 and CDR2 from the germline V gene are SGHTA and FQGNSA. DNA for the CDR3: TGTGCCAGCAGCACCACAGGGCCCTCTGGAAACACCATATATTTT. Its protein is CASSTTGPSGNTIYF.

V is TRBV4-1 and J is TRBJ2-2; TRBD1 matches 10 bases. Germline assignment: CDR1 MGHRA and CDR2 YSYEKL. The CDR3 covers 17 residues. J lost 5 bases, V lost 1 base, and 7 bases had no gene match. The CDR3 DNA reads as TGCGCCAGCAGCCAAGGAGACAGGGGGCAGGGTACCGGGGAGCTGTTTTTT. Its protein is CASSQGDRGQGTGELFF.

The chain combines TRBV7-7 with TRBJ2-5, with 12 positions matching TRBD2. The ends lost 5 bases at V and 5 bases at J; junction bases unmatched: 3. There are 14 residues in the CDR3. The germline V gene encodes CDR1 SSHAT and CDR2 FNYEAQ (reference sequence). CDR3 bases: TGTGCCAGCAGCCCCGGGACTAGCGGGGAGACCCAGTACTTC. Amino acids: CASSPGTSGETQYF.

The rearrangement uses TRBV29-1 and TRBJ2-7, with 11 bases fitting TRBD1. The CDR3 has 15 residues. From germline, CDR1 is SQVTM and CDR2 ANQGSEA. V was clipped by 6 bases and J by 0 bases; unmatched bases: 7. The CDR3 nucleotides are TGCAGCGTGGAGGAGGGGACAGGGGGCTCCTACGAGCAGTACTTC. Translated: CSVEEGTGGSYEQYF.

The chain is built from TRBV28 and TRBJ1-1, with 8 bases aligning to TRBD1. Germline V lookup: CDR1 MDHEN, CDR2 SYDVKM. V was pared by 5 bases and J by 2 bases, with 10 bases of the junction left unmatched. This CDR3 is built from 16 residues. As DNA, the CDR3 is TGTGCCAGCAGTCCGGACAGGGTCCAAAAAAACACTGAAGCTTTCTTT. This gives the protein CASSPDRVQKNTEAFF. Full variable domain (missing parts from reference TRBV28 and TRBJ1-1): DVKVTQSSRYLVKRTGEKVFLECVQDMDHENMFWYRQDPGLGLRLIYFSYDVKMKEKGDIPEGYSVSREKKERFSLILESASTNQTSMYLCASSPDRVQKNTEAFFGQGTRLTVV.

The chain links TRBV27 to TRBJ2-3; tentatively, D is TRBD2 (5 bases). The CDR3 is 14 residues long. Trimming removed 8 bases from V and 1 base from J, with 13 bases in between. Germline V lookup: CDR1 MNHEY, CDR2 SMNVEV (reference sequence). The chain's CDR3 is CASRGFPRTDTQYF. CDR3 DNA sequence: TGTGCCAGCCGGGGTTTCCCCCGCACAGATACGCAGTATTTT.

The chain couples TRBV9 to TRBJ2-7; 10 bases agree with TRBD1. The germline V gene has CDR1 SGDLS and CDR2 YYNGEE. V was pared by 0 bases and J by 2 bases, with 5 bases of the junction left unmatched. The CDR3 consists of 16 residues. The CDR3 nucleotides read TGTGCCAGCAGCGTAGGAGGGACAGGGGACACCTACGAGCAGTACTTC. Its protein is CASSVGGTGDTYEQYF.

This clone was recorded only once. The V call is TRBV7-9, the J call TRBJ2-1, with TRBD2 matching over 9 bases. The ends lost 5 bases at V and 9 bases at J; junction bases unmatched: 17. The CDR3 has 17 residues. Per the germline V gene, CDR1 is SEHNR and CDR2 is FQNEAQ (reference sequence). The CDR3 nucleotides read TGTGCCAGCAGCCGCGGGGCGGGGGGGCTCCCCCTCCTTGAGCAGTTCTTC. It codes for CASSRGAGGLPLLEQFF.

This clone has only one observation. This chain uses TRBV25-1 with TRBJ1-1, with 9 nucleotides matching TRBD1. The germline gives CDR1 MGHDK, CDR2 SYGVNS. Trimming took 3 bases from V and 9 from J; bases not matched to a gene: 14. The CDR3 extends over 16 amino acids. For the CDR3, the DNA is TGTGCCAGCAGTGAGGGTCAACAGGGGGCGGCCGAAAAAGCTTTCTTT. Protein: CASSEGQQGAAEKAFF.

The rearrangement joins TRBV20-1 to TRBJ1-1; 7 positions agree with TRBD1. The CDR3 is 11 residues long. Germline CDR1 DFQATT, CDR2 SNEGSKA (reference sequence). V gave up 5 bases and J gave up 6 bases; unmatched junction bases: 3. The CDR3 here is CSARTGAEAFF. CDR3 sequence (DNA): TGCAGTGCTCGTACAGGGGCTGAAGCTTTCTTT.